One TCR beta chain is described in this entry. This record belongs to a study of CD8 T cells in ankylosing spondylitis. TCRdb redid the calling of the 5' RACE reads with MiXCR, one entry per CDR3 protein. The repertoire has 300,000 to 350,000 distinct CDR3 sequences, 20% to 25% of them found once; the top ten carry roughly 3.4%. This CDR3 comprises 20 residues. Trimming stripped 4 bases from V and 7 bases from J, with 32 bases between. Germline V gene lookup returns CDR1 SGHRS and CDR2 YFSETQ. Sequenced material: blood, either unsorted or a sorted T cell fraction (not recorded which). The rearrangement links TRBV5-1 to TRBJ2-2, with D possibly being TRBD2 (6 bases). This receptor was taken from a female donor with ankylosing spondylitis or in good health (not recorded which). The CDR3: CASSPQRGVGGASIDGELFF. CDR3 bases: TGCGCCAGCAGCCCCCAGCGCGGGGTTGGGGGAGCTTCCATCGACGGGGAGCTGTTTTTT.